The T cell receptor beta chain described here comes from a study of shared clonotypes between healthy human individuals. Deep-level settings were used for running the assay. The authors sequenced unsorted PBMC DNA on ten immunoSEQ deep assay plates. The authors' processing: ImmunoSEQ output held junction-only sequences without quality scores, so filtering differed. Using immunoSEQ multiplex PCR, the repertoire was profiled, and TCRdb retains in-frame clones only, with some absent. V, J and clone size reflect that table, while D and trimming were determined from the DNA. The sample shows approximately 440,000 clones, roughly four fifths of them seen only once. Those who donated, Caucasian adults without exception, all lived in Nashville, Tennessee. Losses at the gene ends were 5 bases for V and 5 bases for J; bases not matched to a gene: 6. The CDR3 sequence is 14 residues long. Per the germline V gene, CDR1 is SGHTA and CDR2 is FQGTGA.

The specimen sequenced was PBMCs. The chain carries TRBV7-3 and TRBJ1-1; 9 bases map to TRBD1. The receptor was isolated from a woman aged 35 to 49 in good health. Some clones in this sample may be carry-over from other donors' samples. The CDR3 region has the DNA TGTGCCAGCAGCCGAACAGGGGGCATTACTGAAGCTTTCTTT. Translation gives CASSRTGGITEAFF.